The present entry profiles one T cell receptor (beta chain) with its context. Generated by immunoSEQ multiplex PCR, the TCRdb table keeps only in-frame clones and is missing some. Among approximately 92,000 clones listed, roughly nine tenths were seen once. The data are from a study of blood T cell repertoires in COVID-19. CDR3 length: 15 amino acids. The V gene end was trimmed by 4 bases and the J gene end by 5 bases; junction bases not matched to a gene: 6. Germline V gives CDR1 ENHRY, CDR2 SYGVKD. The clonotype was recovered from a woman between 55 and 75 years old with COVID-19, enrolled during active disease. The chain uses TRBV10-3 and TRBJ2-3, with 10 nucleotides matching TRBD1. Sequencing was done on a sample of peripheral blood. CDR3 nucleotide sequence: TGTGCCATCAGTGCCGGACAGGGGGTGGGAGATACGCAGTATTTT. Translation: CAISAGQGVGDTQYF.